A selection of T cell receptor beta chains follows, all from one sample in a study of early T cells in non-severe SARS-CoV-2 infection. TCRdb re-derived calls from the 5' RACE reads in MiXCR, one entry per CDR3 protein. The repertoire holds approximately 84,000 distinct CDR3 sequences, over 10% seen once, with around 6% in the top ten. Sequencing used whole blood. The origin of the receptors is an adult who was a healthcare worker with PCR-confirmed SARS-CoV-2 infection or an uninfected control (not recorded which). Both conserved end residues are part of each CDR3. Each record gives: clone size, V gene, J gene, D gene, CDR3 DNA, CDR3 protein. The D gene is left open where the match is weak. The size of a clone is reported for some rows only, either as once, few or many, or as a class for expanded clones.

>NA|TRBV6-5|TRBJ1-1|NA
TGTGCCAGCAGTTACAGATGGCCGGGCGTGAAACCTGAAGCTTTCTTT
CASSYRWPGVKPEAFF
>many|TRBV13|TRBJ1-4|TRBD1
TGTGCCAGCAGCTTCACGGGACAGGGTAATGAAAAACTGTTTTTT
CASSFTGQGNEKLFF
>few|TRBV9|TRBJ2-1|NA
TGTGCCAGCAGCCCCCGACAGGCCAATGAGCAGTTCTTC
CASSPRQANEQFF
>NA|TRBV11-3|TRBJ2-4|NA
TGTGCCAGCAGCCCCGGGACAGCCAAAAACATTCAGTACTTC
CASSPGTAKNIQYF
>many|TRBV4-2|TRBJ1-6|TRBD1
TGTGCCAGCAGCCAAGATCCCTCCGGGACAGGGATTATTTCACCCCTCCACTTT
CASSQDPSGTGIISPLHF
>few|TRBV6-5|TRBJ2-3|NA
TGTGCCAGCAGTTACGCAAGTTCCTCCCCCACAGATACGCAGTATTTT
CASSYASSSPTDTQYF
>few|TRBV2|TRBJ2-2|NA
TGTGCCAGCAGTGAAGGGGTCGGGTACACCGGGGAGCTGTTTTTT
CASSEGVGYTGELFF
>NA|TRBV24-1|TRBJ1-2|NA
TGTGCCACCAGTGACCCGACAGAAACTTGGGGCTACACCTTC
CATSDPTETWGYTF
>few|TRBV5-5|TRBJ2-7|NA
TGTGCCAGCAGCTCCTACCATGACGAGCAGTACTTC
CASSSYHDEQYF
>many|TRBV7-2|TRBJ2-2|TRBD1
TGTGCCAGCAGTCGGACAGGGGGCACCGGGGAGCTGTTTTTT
CASSRTGGTGELFF
>NA|TRBV5-1|TRBJ1-1|NA
TGCGCCAGCAGCGTCTCACAGGTAGTCAGCACTGAAGCCTTCTTT
CASSVSQVVSTEAFF
>few|TRBV2|TRBJ1-1|TRBD1
TGTGCCAGCAGTGCTGAAGATGGGACAGGCCTCACTGAAGCTTTCTTT
CASSAEDGTGLTEAFF